Below are 25 T cell receptor beta chains sequenced from a single sample in a study of control samples from healthy donors and cancer patients. Profiling relied on immunoSEQ multiplex PCR, and the TCRdb table lists in-frame clones only, not all of them. This table has some 130,000 clones, about 94% appearing once. The specimen was blood. All receptors come from a man younger than 40 in good health.

This chain connects TRBV14 to TRBJ1-1, with D perhaps matching TRBD1 (6 bases). The CDR3 runs 18 residues. The germline V and J ends were trimmed by 0 bases and 0 bases, with 17 bases remaining between them. Germline CDR1 SGHDN, CDR2 FVKESK. For the CDR3, the DNA is TGTGCCAGCAGCCAAGATCGGCTGCGGAGGGGGATGAACACTGAAGCTTTCTTT. Translation: CASSQDRLRRGMNTEAFF.

The rearrangement uses TRBV11-2 and TRBJ1-1, with a weak D call TRBD1 (5 bases). Germline V gene sequence: CDR1 SGHAT, CDR2 FQNNGV. The CDR3 runs 15 residues. V was cut by 0 bases and J by 3 bases, with 11 bases left in between. The CDR3 protein is CASSLDPGPYTEAFF. CDR3 coding DNA: TGTGCCAGCAGCTTAGATCCGGGGCCCTACACTGAAGCTTTCTTT.

V is TRBV7-2 and J is TRBJ2-5, with unresolved D. Germline V gives CDR1 SGHTA, CDR2 FQGNSA. The CDR3 is made up of 14 amino acids. The ends were cut back, 2 bases at V and 9 bases at J, with 16 bases in the middle. CDR3 amino acids: CASSLLRNGVPQYF. The CDR3 bases are TGTGCCAGCAGCTTACTTAGGAACGGAGTTCCCCAGTACTTC.

In DNA form, the CDR3 reads TGCGCCAGCAGCCTTTCTGTTGGACAGGGGAAGAATTCACCCCTCCACTTT. Encoded protein: CASSLSVGQGKNSPLHF. The chain uses TRBV4-3 and TRBJ1-6; 9 nucleotides match TRBD1. V gave up 4 bases and J gave up 7 bases; unmatched junction bases: 11. Germline V gene sequence: CDR1 LGHNA, CDR2 YSLEER. The CDR3 sequence is 17 residues long.

V is TRBV4-2 and J is TRBJ1-5, with 10 bases aligning to TRBD1. The trim removed 2 bases at V and 4 bases at J, leaving 2 bases unmatched. This CDR3 contains 15 residues. Germline CDR1 LGHNA, CDR2 YNFKEQ. For the CDR3, the DNA is TGTGCCAGCAGCCAATGGACAGGGGGTAATCAGCCCCAGCATTTT. It encodes CASSQWTGGNQPQHF.

This chain links TRBV14 with TRBJ2-3; 12 bases line up with TRBD2. The CDR3 length is 15 residues. V lost 6 bases to trimming and J lost 7 bases; unmatched junction nucleotides: 8. Germline V lookup: CDR1 SGHDN, CDR2 FVKESK. CDR3 loop: CASRPSGGAQNTQYF. Written as DNA, the CDR3 is TGTGCCAGCAGGCCTAGCGGGGGGGCCCAAAATACGCAGTATTTT.

The gene calls are TRBV12-3 or TRBV12-4 and TRBJ1-3; D gene ambiguous. This CDR3 spans 12 amino acids. With 3 bases removed from V and 3 bases from J, the gap between germline ends came to 3 bases. CDR3 region: CASSFRGNTIYF. CDR3 coding DNA: TGTGCCAGCAGTTTTCGTGGAAACACCATATATTTT.

This chain joins TRBV6-4 and TRBJ1-3, with 8 bases fitting TRBD1. The CDR3 is 14 amino acids. V was clipped by 6 bases and J by 0 bases; unmatched bases: 1. Germline V CDR1 and CDR2: MRHNA, SNTAGT. The chain's CDR3 is CASRGQVSGNTIYF. CDR3 sequence (DNA): TGTGCCAGCAGGGGACAGGTCTCTGGAAACACCATATATTTT.

The chain recombines TRBV7-8 with TRBJ2-7; D is possibly TRBD1 (6 bases). V was clipped by 4 bases and J by 7 bases, with 17 bases between them. In germline, CDR1 is SGHVS, CDR2 FQNEAQ. This CDR3 region has 14 residues. CDR3 nucleotide sequence: TGTGCCAGCAGCTCACCGACAGGTTTTAGGGAGCAGTACTTC. This translates into CASSSPTGFREQYF.

The DNA for the CDR3 is TGCGCCAGCAGCCAACCGACAGGGGGCGGCTATGGCTACACCTTC. Protein sequence: CASSQPTGGGYGYTF. The chain joins TRBV4-1 to TRBJ1-2, with 10 bases that match TRBD1. Germline loops: CDR1 MGHRA, CDR2 YSYEKL. This CDR3 spans 15 amino acids. With 2 bases clipped from V and 4 bases from J, the junction kept 4 bases outside the gene matches.

The chain uses TRBV19 and TRBJ2-1; TRBD2 is a possible D gene (6 bases). The germline CDR1 and CDR2 sequences are LNHDA and SQIVND (reference sequence). V lost 7 bases, J lost 0 bases, and 10 bases lay in between. This CDR3 is 14 amino acids long. The CDR3 spells CASTWTNSYNEQFF. The CDR3, as DNA: TGTGCCAGTACCTGGACTAACTCCTACAATGAGCAGTTCTTC.

The chain combines TRBV28 with TRBJ1-1; 8 bases are shared with TRBD1. This CDR3 contains 14 residues. V was clipped by 6 bases and J by 6 bases; unmatched bases: 9. Germline CDR1 MDHEN, CDR2 SYDVKM. The CDR3 region is CASSLTGGLSEAFF. CDR3 bases: TGTGCCAGCAGCCTTACAGGGGGTCTCTCTGAAGCTTTCTTT.

The table lists this clone with a count of one. An end of the junction does not agree with germline; a read error may underlie this. The chain uses TRBV6-6 and TRBJ1-2; weak D call: TRBD1 (6 bases). Germline values: CDR1 MNHNY, CDR2 SVGAGI (reference sequence). The CDR3 covers 12 residues. CDR3 DNA sequence: TGTGCCAGCAGTCCTGGGGACAAGCTAGAGTGCTTC. Its translation is CASSPGDKLECF.

This chain joins TRBV28 and TRBJ2-7; possible D gene TRBD1, 6 bases. Trimming took 6 bases from V and 5 from J, leaving 23 bases between them. CDR1 and CDR2 (germline): MDHEN, SYDVKM. The CDR3 runs 16 residues. CDR3 in DNA: TGTGCCAGCAGCTTTAACACAGGGACGGTAGGGAACGAGCAGTACTTC. It codes for CASSFNTGTVGNEQYF.

The genes are TRBV24-1 and TRBJ2-2; D gene uncertain. CDR3 size: 12 residues. V dropped 7 bases and J dropped 5 bases, with 7 bases sitting between them. Germline V lookup: CDR1 KGHDR, CDR2 SFDVKD. In DNA form, the CDR3 reads TGTGCCACCAGGAGTTGGACCGGGGAGCTGTTTTTT. Amino acid sequence: CATRSWTGELFF.

Remarks on this clone: The junction differs from germline at one of its ends, possibly a read error. The chain combines TRBV2 with TRBJ1-2, with unresolved D. The CDR3 is made up of 12 amino acids. Germline CDR1 is SNHLY and CDR2 is FYNNEI. The CDR3 DNA reads as TGTGCCAGCAGCGAAGGACTATATGGCTACACCTTC. Translating it yields CASSEGLYGYTF.

The chain employs TRBV3-1 (or the pseudogene TRBV3-2) and TRBJ2-7; D gene unclear. Per the germline V gene, CDR1 is LGHDT and CDR2 is YNNKEL (reference sequence). The V and J ends lost 1 base and 2 bases respectively, with 9 bases between them. The CDR3 has 14 residues. The CDR3 DNA sequence: TGTGCCAGCAGCCAAGTGAACGTACCCTACGAGCAGTACTTC. Protein: CASSQVNVPYEQYF.

The chain links TRBV6-2 or TRBV6-3 to TRBJ1-1, with D unresolved. The V and J ends lost 0 bases and 5 bases respectively, with 10 bases between them. Per the germline V gene, CDR1 is MNHEY and CDR2 is SVGEGT. The CDR3 spans 14 residues. The CDR3 nucleotides read TGTGCCAGCAGTTACTCGGCCCTCCATACTGAAGCTTTCTTT. Translated, it gives CASSYSALHTEAFF.

This rearrangement joins TRBV11-3 to TRBJ2-2; 7 positions agree with TRBD1. V gave up 0 bases and J gave up 0 bases; unmatched junction bases: 10. Germline assignment: CDR1 SGHNT and CDR2 YENEEA. The CDR3 totals 19 residues. CDR3 amino acids: CASSLDLGRDRANTGELFF. The CDR3 DNA sequence: TGTGCCAGCAGCTTAGATCTCGGCAGAGACAGGGCGAACACCGGGGAGCTGTTTTTT. Based on the CDR3 plus reference TRBV11-3 and TRBJ2-2, the full variable domain is EAGVVQSPRYKIIEKKQPVAFWCNPISGHNTLYWYLQNLGQGPELLIRYENEEAVDDSQLPKDRFSAERLKGVDSTLKIQPAELGDSAVYLCASSLDLGRDRANTGELFFGEGSRLTVL.

The chain uses TRBV4-3 and TRBJ1-1; no clear D gene. Trimming pared 1 base from V and 11 bases from J, leaving 11 bases between. Germline V lookup: CDR1 LGHNA, CDR2 YSLEER. The CDR3 has 12 residues. The CDR3: CASSQARTVAFF. CDR3 sequence (DNA): TGCGCCAGCAGCCAAGCGCGGACGGTCGCTTTCTTT.

This rearrangement joins TRBV19 to TRBJ1-1, with 10 bases identical to TRBD1. Germline CDR1 reads LNHDA; CDR2 reads SQIVND (reference sequence). The trim removed 5 bases at V and 4 bases at J, leaving 1 base unmatched. The CDR3 sequence is 13 residues long. The CDR3 sequence: CASSWTGGTEAFF. Here the CDR3 DNA reads TGTGCCAGTAGTTGGACAGGGGGCACTGAAGCTTTCTTT.

CDR3 residues: CASSFGGLTGEETQYF. DNA of the CDR3: TGTGCCAGCAGTTTCGGGGGGTTGACAGGAGAAGAGACCCAGTACTTC. The gene calls are TRBV27 and TRBJ2-5, with D possibly being TRBD2 (7 bases). The germline CDR1 and CDR2 sequences are MNHEY and SMNVEV (reference sequence). The germline V and J ends were trimmed by 3 bases and 3 bases, with 17 bases remaining between them. The CDR3 spans 16 residues.

This sequence joins TRBV7-2 and TRBJ1-1; D is ambiguous. Deletions cut 5 bases from V and 1 base from J, with 8 bases between. The CDR3 has 13 amino acids. Germline CDR1 reads SGHTA; CDR2 reads FQGNSA. The CDR3 DNA is TGTGCCAGCAGCCCAGTCCCGAACACTGAAGCTTTCTTT. This gives the protein CASSPVPNTEAFF. Full variable domain (remainder filled in from reference TRBV7-2 and TRBJ1-1): GAGVSQSPSNKVTEKGKDVELRCDPISGHTALYWYRQSLGQGLEFLIYFQGNSAPDKSGLPSDRFSAERTGGSVSTLTIQRTQQEDSAVYLCASSPVPNTEAFFGQGTRLTVV.

This clone occurred once. The CDR3 nucleotides read TGTGCCTGGAGTGGGGTTTCAGGGGGCCTGGACGAGCAGTACTTC. This codes for CAWSGVSGGLDEQYF. V and J are TRBV30 and TRBJ2-7, with TRBD1 matching 8 bases. This CDR3 region has 15 residues. Germline values: CDR1 GTSNPN, CDR2 SVGIG (reference sequence). With V trimmed by 1 base and J by 5 bases, 10 bases remained unmatched.

V is TRBV28 and J is TRBJ2-6; D is perhaps TRBD1 (6 bases). The germline V and J ends were trimmed by 4 bases and 2 bases, with 9 bases remaining between them. The CDR3 has 15 residues. Germline CDR1 and CDR2: MDHEN and SYDVKM. The chain's CDR3 is CASSSAGAGANVLTF. The CDR3 coding sequence is TGTGCCAGCAGTTCAGCAGGGGCTGGGGCCAACGTCCTGACTTTC.